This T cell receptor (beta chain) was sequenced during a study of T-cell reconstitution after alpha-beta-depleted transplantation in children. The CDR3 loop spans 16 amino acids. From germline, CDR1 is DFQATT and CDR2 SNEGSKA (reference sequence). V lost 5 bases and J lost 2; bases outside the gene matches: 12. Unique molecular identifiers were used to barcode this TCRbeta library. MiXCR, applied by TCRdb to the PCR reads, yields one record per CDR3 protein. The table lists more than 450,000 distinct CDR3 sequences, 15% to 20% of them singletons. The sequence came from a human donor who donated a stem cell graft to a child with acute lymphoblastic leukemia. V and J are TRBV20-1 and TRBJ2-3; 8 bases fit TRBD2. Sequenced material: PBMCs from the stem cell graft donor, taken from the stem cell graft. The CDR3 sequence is CSAHHLSGSLTDTQYF. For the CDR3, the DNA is TGCAGTGCTCACCACTTAAGCGGGAGCCTCACAGATACGCAGTATTTT.